These 7 T cell receptor beta chains were all obtained from the same sample, sequenced in a study of CXCR3-negative and CXCR3-positive naive CD8 T cells. The study, taken as a whole, reports: Naive cells with CXCR3 showed TRB CDR3s that were more hydrophobic than those in CXCR3-negative naive cells.

Their antigens remain unidentified. UMI-tagged TRB cDNA libraries were built via 5' RACE. Reanalyzing the 5' RACE reads, TCRdb keeps one entry per CDR3 protein, without DNA. The table lists 110,000 or so distinct CDR3 sequences, with roughly 0.35% in the top ten. Sequencing was done on a sample of naive CXCR3+ CD8+ T cells from blood. The subset here: CD45RO-CCR7+CD27+CD95- naive CD8+ T cells expressing CXCR3 (TNR3+). The receptors were gathered from a human donor in good health. Some clones in this sample may be carry-over from other donors' samples.

V is TRBV28 and J is TRBJ2-1; TCRdb proposes TRBD2, but this gene call is untestable without DNA. CDR3 size: 13 residues. Per the germline V gene, CDR1 is MDHEN and CDR2 is SYDVKM. CDR3 sequence reads: CASSFGGANEQFF.

The rearrangement joins TRBV6-5 to TRBJ2-1. This CDR3 has 16 amino acids. Germline V lookup: CDR1 MNHEY, CDR2 SVGAGI. CDR3 sequence: CASSYSWASSYNEQFF.

The J gene is TRBJ1-1, the V gene TRBV6-5. This CDR3 is built from 12 residues. The germline CDR1 and CDR2 sequences are MNHEY and SVGAGI. The chain's CDR3 is CASTDHSTEAFF.

This chain links TRBV7-2 with TRBJ2-1; TCRdb's D gene call, TRBD2, goes unchecked for lack of DNA. The germline V gene has CDR1 SGHTA and CDR2 FQGNSA. The CDR3 covers 15 residues. CDR3: CASSLFSGSYNEQFF.

The chain uses TRBV7-9 and TRBJ1-4; lacking DNA, the TRBD1 call made by TCRdb goes unchecked. CDR3 size: 14 residues. Germline-derived CDR1 and CDR2 are SEHNR and FQNEAQ (reference sequence). This chain's CDR3 is CASSLGPSGEKLFF.

The chain uses TRBV21-1 and TRBJ2-7; TCRdb returns TRBD1, unconfirmable since there is no DNA. TRBV21-1 is labeled a pseudogene. The CDR3 runs 16 residues. CDR3 sequence: CASSKASDDRVNEQYF.

The CDR3 reads CSARLTNFYEQFF. This chain connects TRBV29-1 to TRBJ2-1; TCRdb outputs TRBD2, but without DNA this stays unchecked. The CDR3 spans 13 residues. Germline V gene lookup returns CDR1 SQVTM and CDR2 ANQGSEA.